The clone carrying this TCR beta chain appeared once. The antigen is not known. Measured with immunoSEQ multiplex PCR; TCRdb has only the in-frame clones, and not every one. The sample includes about 3,900 clones, approximately 30% of them seen just once. This specimen comes from a study of sequential checkpoint blockade in melanoma. About the study: About two dozen patients had tumor biopsies before treatment and at week 13. Regarding the study as a whole: Mutational load did not correlate with tumor T-cell fraction or clonality. In arm A, pretreatment tumor clonality was associated with response.

This CDR3 region has 19 residues. J gave up 0 bases and V 2 bases, and 12 bases lay outside the gene matches. Germline values: CDR1 SGHRS, CDR2 YFSETQ. Treatment of the sample: randomized to nivolumab then ipilimumab (arm A) or the reverse (arm B). The input for sequencing was tumor tissue (inferred from file names), taken from a patient given nivolumab and ipilimumab in sequence. This clonotype was obtained from a human donor with melanoma. V usage is TRBV5-1 and J usage is TRBJ2-3; 10 bases are a match to TRBD2. The CDR3 DNA sequence: TGCGCCAGCAGCTTACTACTAGCGGGATCCTCGACTAGCACAGATACGCAGTATTTT. Translated, it gives CASSLLLAGSSTSTDTQYF.